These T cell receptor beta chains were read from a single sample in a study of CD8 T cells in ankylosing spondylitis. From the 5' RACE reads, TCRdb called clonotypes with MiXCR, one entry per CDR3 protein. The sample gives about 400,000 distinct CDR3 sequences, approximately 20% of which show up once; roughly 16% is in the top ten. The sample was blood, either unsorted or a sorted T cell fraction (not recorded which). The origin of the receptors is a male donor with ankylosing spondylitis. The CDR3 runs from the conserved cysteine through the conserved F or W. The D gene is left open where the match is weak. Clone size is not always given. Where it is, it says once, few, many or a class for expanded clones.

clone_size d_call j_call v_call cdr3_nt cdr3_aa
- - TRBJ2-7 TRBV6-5 TGTGCCAGCAGTTACGGGGGGAGCAGTCTGGGGGAGCAGTACTTC CASSYGGSSLGEQYF
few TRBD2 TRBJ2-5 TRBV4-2 TGTGCCAGCAGCCGAGACCCCCCCGCTAGCGGCCAAGAGACCCAGTACTTC CASSRDPPASGQETQYF
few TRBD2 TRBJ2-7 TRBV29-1 TGCAGCGTTGGTGGAGCTAGCGGGAACTCCTACGAGCAGTACTTC CSVGGASGNSYEQYF
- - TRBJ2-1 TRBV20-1 TGCAGTGCTACCTACTCGACTAGTTACAATGAGCAGTTCTTC CSATYSTSYNEQFF
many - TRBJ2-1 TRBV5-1 TGCGCCAGCAGCTTGACAGGGAATGAGCAGTTCTTC CASSLTGNEQFF
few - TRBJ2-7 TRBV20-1 TGCAGCGGGACCCGATACTACGAGCAGTACTTC CSGTRYYEQYF
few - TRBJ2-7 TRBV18 TGTGCCAGCTCACCCCGGGACGGACCCTACGAGCAGTACTTC CASSPRDGPYEQYF
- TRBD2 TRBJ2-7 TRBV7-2 TGTGCCAGCAGCTCAGTTGGGGGACTACTAGACTACGAGCAGTACTTC CASSSVGGLLDYEQYF
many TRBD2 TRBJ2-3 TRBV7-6 TGTGCCAGCAGCTTAGATACCCCGGGACTAGCGTATCCAGATACGCAGTATTTT CASSLDTPGLAYPDTQYF
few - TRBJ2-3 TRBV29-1 TGCAGCGCCTCCGACAGAGACCACACAGATACGCAGTATTTT CSASDRDHTDTQYF
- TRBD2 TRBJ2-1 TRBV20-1 TGCAGTGCTAGAAGGGCTAGCGGGAGCTCCAGAGTCAATGAGCAGTTCTTC CSARRASGSSRVNEQFF
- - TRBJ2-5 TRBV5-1 TGCGCCAGCAGCTTGGCCTCTCCACGGGAGGAGACCCAGTACTTC CASSLASPREETQYF
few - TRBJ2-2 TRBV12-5 TGTGCTAGTGCGGGGACCGGGGAGCTGTTTTTT CASAGTGELFF
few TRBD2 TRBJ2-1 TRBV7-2 TGTGCCAGCAGCTTAGTATTAGCGGGAGCTAATGAGCAGTTCTTC CASSLVLAGANEQFF
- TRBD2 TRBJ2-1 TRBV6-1 TGTGCCAGCAGCGCCCCCCTAGCGGGATTCCTCAATGAGCAGTTCTTC CASSAPLAGFLNEQFF
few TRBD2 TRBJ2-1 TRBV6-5 TGTGCCAGCAGTTCGGCCGACGGGAGGAGGTACAATGAGCAGTTCTTC CASSSADGRRYNEQFF
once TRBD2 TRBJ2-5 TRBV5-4 TGTGCCAGCAGCTTAAGACTAGCGGGAGCGGGAGAGACCCAGTACTTC CASSLRLAGAGETQYF
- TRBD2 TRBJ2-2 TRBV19 TGTGCCAGTAGTATAGTAGCAGCGGGAGTGGGCGGGGAGCTGTTTTTT CASSIVAAGVGGELFF
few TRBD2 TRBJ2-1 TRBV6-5 TGTGCCAGCAGTTCACTACAGCGGGAGGGGGTGTACAATGAGCAGTTCTTC CASSSLQREGVYNEQFF
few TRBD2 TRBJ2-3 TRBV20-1 TGCAGTGCTAGCCAAGGACTAGCGGGAGAGTCAGATACGCAGTATTTT CSASQGLAGESDTQYF
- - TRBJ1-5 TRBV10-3 TGTGCCATCAGTGAGTCCGGACAGCTTAATCAGCCCCAGCATTTT CAISESGQLNQPQHF
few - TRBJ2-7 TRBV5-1 TGCGCCAGCAGCTTGGTGGGAAGCGAGCAGTACTTC CASSLVGSEQYF
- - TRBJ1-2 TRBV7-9 TGTGCCAGCAGCTCAGACGTACTCTATGGCTACACCTTC CASSSDVLYGYTF
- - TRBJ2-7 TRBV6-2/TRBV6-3 TGTGCCAGCACCCTGCCCGGGAACGAGCAGTACTTC CASTLPGNEQYF
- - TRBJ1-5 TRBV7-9 TGTGCCAGCAGCTTAGGAGGATCCGATCAGCCCCAGCATTTT CASSLGGSDQPQHF
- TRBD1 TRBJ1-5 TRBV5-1 TGCGCCAGCAGCCAAACAGGGGGCGGCAATCAGCCCCAGCATTTT CASSQTGGGNQPQHF
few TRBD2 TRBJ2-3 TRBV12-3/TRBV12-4 TGTGCCAGCAGTGTCAGACTAGCGGGCACAGATACGCAGTATTTT CASSVRLAGTDTQYF
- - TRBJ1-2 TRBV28 TGTGCCAGCAGTTTTGCGCAGGGTAACTATGGCTACACCTTC CASSFAQGNYGYTF
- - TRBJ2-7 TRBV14 TGTGCCAGCAGCCAAGACGTAGGGTGGGTCGCCGAGCAGTACTTC CASSQDVGWVAEQYF
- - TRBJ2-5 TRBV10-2 TGCGCCAGCAGTGAGGTGGCCAGCCAACAAGAGACCCAGTACTTC CASSEVASQQETQYF
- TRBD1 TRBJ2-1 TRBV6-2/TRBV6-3 TGTGCCAGCAGTCAAAAGCCGGGACAGCCTCACAATGAGCAGTTCTTC CASSQKPGQPHNEQFF
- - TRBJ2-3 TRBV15 TGTGCCACCAGCATACAATACAGCACAGATACGCAGTATTTT CATSIQYSTDTQYF
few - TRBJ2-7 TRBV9 TGTGCCAGCAGCGTAGCCGGGATCCCGGGAGAGCAGTACTTC CASSVAGIPGEQYF
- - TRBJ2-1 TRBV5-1 TGCGCCAGCCAACGAATTAGCGGCAGCTCCTACAATGAGCAGTTCTTC CASQRISGSSYNEQFF
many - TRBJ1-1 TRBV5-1 TGCGCCAGCAGCTTGGTACAGGGTGGCACTGAAGCTTTCTTT CASSLVQGGTEAFF
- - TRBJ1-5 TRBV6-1 TGTGCCAGCAGTGAAGTCCGGGGAAGCAATCAGCCCCAGCATTTT CASSEVRGSNQPQHF
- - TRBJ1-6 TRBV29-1 TGCAGCGTTTCAGATACCTATAATTCACCCCTCCACTTT CSVSDTYNSPLHF
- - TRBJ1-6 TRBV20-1 TGCAGTGCTATTGGGACGGATAATTCACCCCTCCACTTT CSAIGTDNSPLHF
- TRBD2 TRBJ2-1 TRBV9 TGTGCCAGCAGCGCCATAGCGGGAGGGAGCAATGAGCAGTTCTTC CASSAIAGGSNEQFF
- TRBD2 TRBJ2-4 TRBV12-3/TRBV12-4 TGTGCCAGCAGCCCGGGACTAGCGGGAGGGAGGGGGGCCAAAAACATTCAGTACTTC CASSPGLAGGRGAKNIQYF
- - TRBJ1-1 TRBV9 TGTGCCAGCAGCGTAGCTACAGGGAGGGCTTTCTTT CASSVATGRAFF
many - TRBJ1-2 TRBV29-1 TGCAGCGTCCCGAGGGTCGGGAATTATAGAAGCTATGGCTACACCTTC CSVPRVGNYRSYGYTF
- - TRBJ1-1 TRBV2 TGTGCCAGCTTAGGGACACAGAACACTGAAGCTTTCTTT CASLGTQNTEAFF
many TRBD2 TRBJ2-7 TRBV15 TGTGCCACTAAACCGGGACTAGCGGGAAACGAGCAGTACTTC CATKPGLAGNEQYF
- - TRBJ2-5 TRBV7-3 TGTGCCAGCCCCCCCGGGTTAGAGACCCAGTACTTC CASPPGLETQYF
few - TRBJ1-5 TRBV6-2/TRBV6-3 - CASSTSGGPQPQHF
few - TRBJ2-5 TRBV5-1 TGCGCCAGCAGCTTGGAAGGGGGAGGGGAGACCCAGTACTTC CASSLEGGGETQYF
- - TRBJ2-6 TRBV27 TGTGCCAGCAGTACACCCTCCAGGGCTGGGGCCAACGTCCTGACTTTC CASSTPSRAGANVLTF
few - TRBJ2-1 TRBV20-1 TGCAGTGCTAGTGCATTAGGGGAGGAGCAGTTCTTC CSASALGEEQFF
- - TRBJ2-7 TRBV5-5 TGTGCCAGCAGCTCCGGGGACAAAGTCTACGAGCAGTACTTC CASSSGDKVYEQYF
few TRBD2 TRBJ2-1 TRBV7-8 TGTGCCAGCAGCTTAACGGGACTAGCGGGAGACAATGAGCAGTTCTTC CASSLTGLAGDNEQFF
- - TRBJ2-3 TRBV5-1 TGCGCCAGCAGCTTGGCGCAGGTTAGGGCAGATACGCAGTATTTT CASSLAQVRADTQYF
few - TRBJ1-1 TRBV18 TGTGCCAGCTCACCCCTCGGACAGCCCAGCGGGTTAGCTTTCTTT CASSPLGQPSGLAFF
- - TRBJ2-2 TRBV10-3 TGTGCCATCAGTGTGAAACTAGACCCGAACGCCGGGGAGCTGTTTTTT CAISVKLDPNAGELFF
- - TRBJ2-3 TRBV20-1 TGCAGTGCTACTATCGGGGAGGATACGCAGTATTTT CSATIGEDTQYF
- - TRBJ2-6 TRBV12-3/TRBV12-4 TGTGCCAGCAGTTTATTGGGTTTTGGGGCCAACGTCCTGACTTTC CASSLLGFGANVLTF